This passage covers 7 T cell receptor beta chains from one sample sequenced in a study of early T cells in non-severe SARS-CoV-2 infection. TCRdb re-called the 5' RACE reads through MiXCR, storing one row per CDR3 protein. Here the sample spans tens of thousands of distinct CDR3 sequences, about 11% being singletons. Sequencing was carried out using whole blood. All receptors derive from an adult who was a healthcare worker with PCR-confirmed SARS-CoV-2 infection or an uninfected control (not recorded which).

This clonotype has ten or more counts. This sequence joins TRBV4-3 and TRBJ1-1; weak D call: TRBD1 (6 bases). Trimming removed 3 bases from V and 5 bases from J, with 22 bases in between. This CDR3 has 17 residues. Germline V CDR1 and CDR2: LGHNA, YSLEER. This CDR3 is CASSHPQQGRGVTEAFF. The CDR3 nucleotides read TGCGCCAGCAGCCACCCCCAACAGGGTCGGGGAGTGACTGAAGCTTTCTTT.

This clonotype was observed at least ten times. The rearrangement uses TRBV2 and TRBJ2-3; D ambiguous. The CDR3 is 14 residues long. The V gene's germline CDR1 is SNHLY and CDR2 FYNNEI. V shed 2 bases and J shed 2 bases, with 8 bases lying between them. CDR3 nucleotides: TGTGCCAGCAGTGAAAGGTCTTACACAGATACGCAGTATTTT. Translation gives CASSERSYTDTQYF. Together with reference TRBV2 and TRBJ2-3, the CDR3 gives the full variable domain: EPEVTQTPSHQVTQMGQEVILRCVPISNHLYFYWYRQILGQKVEFLVSFYNNEISEKSEIFDDQFSVERPDGSNFTLKIRSTKLEDSAMYFCASSERSYTDTQYFGPGTRLTVL.

This clonotype was seen ten or more times. CDR3 sequence (DNA): TGTGCCAGCAGTCCCCGAGGACAGGTTGGGGCTTTCTTT. This gives the protein CASSPRGQVGAFF. J is TRBJ1-1 and V is TRBV12-3 or TRBV12-4, with TRBD1 matching over 7 bases. V was pared by 5 bases and J by 11 bases, with 11 bases of the junction left unmatched. The CDR3 length is 13 residues.

This chain uses TRBV20-1 with TRBJ1-1, with D unclear. This CDR3 has 13 residues. CDR1 and CDR2 from the germline V gene are DFQATT and SNEGSKA (reference sequence). The V end lost 0 bases, the J end lost 8 bases, and 13 bases lay between the germline ends. CDR3 in amino acids: CSAREVQTGEAFF. The CDR3 region has the DNA TGCAGTGCTAGAGAGGTCCAAACGGGGGAAGCTTTCTTT.

This clonotype was seen a few times. J is TRBJ2-3 and V is TRBV7-2, with D uncertain. The V and J ends lost 1 base and 6 bases respectively, with 11 bases between them. The CDR3 is made up of 14 amino acids. CDR1 is SGHTA, CDR2 FQGNSA, per germline. The CDR3 reads CASSLVPRADTQYF. CDR3 coding DNA: TGTGCCAGCAGCTTAGTCCCTCGGGCGGATACGCAGTATTTT.

CDR3 nucleotides: TGCGCCAGCAGCTTGTCTAGGGTGATCCCCGGGGAGCTGTTTTTT. This translates into CASSLSRVIPGELFF. The rearrangement joins TRBV5-1 to TRBJ2-2; D uncertain. V shed 1 base and J shed 6 bases, with 13 bases lying between them. The CDR3 extends over 15 amino acids. The germline V gene has CDR1 SGHRS and CDR2 YFSETQ.

This clonotype was counted only a few times. This chain links TRBV5-1 with TRBJ2-5; TRBD2 might be the D (5 bases). With 1 base removed from V and 2 bases from J, the gap between germline ends came to 12 bases. The CDR3 spans 15 residues. Germline V lookup: CDR1 SGHRS, CDR2 YFSETQ. The chain's CDR3 is CASSLTSGSQETQYF. The DNA of the CDR3 is TGCGCCAGCAGCTTGACCAGCGGATCACAAGAGACCCAGTACTTC.